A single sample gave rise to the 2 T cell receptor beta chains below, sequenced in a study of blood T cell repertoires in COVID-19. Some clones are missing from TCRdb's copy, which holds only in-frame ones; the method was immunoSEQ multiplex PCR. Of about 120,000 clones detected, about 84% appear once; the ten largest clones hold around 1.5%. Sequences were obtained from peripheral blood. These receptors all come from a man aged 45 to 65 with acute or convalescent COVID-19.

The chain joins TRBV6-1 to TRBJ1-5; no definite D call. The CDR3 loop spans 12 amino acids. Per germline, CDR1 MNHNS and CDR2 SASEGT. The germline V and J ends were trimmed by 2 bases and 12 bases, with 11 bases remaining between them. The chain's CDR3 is CASSEPPSGQHF. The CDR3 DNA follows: TGTGCCAGCAGTGAACCTCCTAGCGGCCAGCATTTT.

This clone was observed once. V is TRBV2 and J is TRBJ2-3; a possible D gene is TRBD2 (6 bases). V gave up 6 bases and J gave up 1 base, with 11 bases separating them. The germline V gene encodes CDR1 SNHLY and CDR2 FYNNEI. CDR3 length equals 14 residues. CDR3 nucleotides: TGTGCCAGCAGCCGGGGACTTCGCACAGATACGCAGTATTTT. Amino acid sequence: CASSRGLRTDTQYF.